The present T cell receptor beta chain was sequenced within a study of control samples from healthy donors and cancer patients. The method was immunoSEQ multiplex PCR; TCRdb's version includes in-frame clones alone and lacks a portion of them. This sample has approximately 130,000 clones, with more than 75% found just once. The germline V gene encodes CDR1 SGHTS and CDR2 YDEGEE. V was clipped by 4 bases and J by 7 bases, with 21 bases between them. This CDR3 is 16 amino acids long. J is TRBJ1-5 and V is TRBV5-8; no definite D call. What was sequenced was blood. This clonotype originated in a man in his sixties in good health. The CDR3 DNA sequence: TGTGCCAGCAGCCTCCTTGGTATGGCAGGCCAACAGCCCCAGCATTTT. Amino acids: CASSLLGMAGQQPQHF.